This T cell receptor beta chain was recovered during a study of T cells in Graves' hyperthyroidism and ophthalmopathy. Overall study: Peripheral blood sampling occurred at initial diagnosis, before any treatment.

Used for diagnoses were clinical symptoms, serum thyroxine and TRAb, thyroid ultrasound and orbital computed tomography. Worth noting for this clonotype: The antigen remains unidentified.

RNA transcripts yielded amplified TCR beta CDR3 regions. Using the HTBI primer set, a first-round RT-PCR was run on the TCR CDR3. MiXCR, run by TCRdb on the multiplex PCR reads, gives a single entry per CDR3 protein. The data contain around 400,000 distinct CDR3 sequences, about 15% of them singletons. Study-wide results and caveats: In blood, most of the thyroid clonotypes expanded above 0.001 were also present.

The V end was cut by 4 bases, the J end by 8 bases, with 8 bases between. CDR1 and CDR2 (germline): MGHRA, YSYEKL. This CDR3 contains 12 residues. Material: blood. This clonotype originated in a woman younger than 35 with Graves' hyperthyroidism that later progressed to Graves' ophthalmopathy. The J gene is TRBJ2-2, the V gene TRBV4-1; D ambiguous. This CDR3 is CASSLNEGELFF. CDR3 nucleotides: TGCGCCAGCAGCCTGAACGAAGGGGAGCTGTTTTTT.